These 11 T cell receptor beta chains were all obtained from the same sample, sequenced in a study of blood T cell repertoires in COVID-19. TCRdb's copy holds only in-frame clones and misses some; the assay was immunoSEQ multiplex PCR. This sample has roughly 130,000 clones; 90% occur once, and the top ten carry roughly 4.5%. Sequenced material: peripheral blood. The receptors come from a man aged 55-75 years with COVID-19, enrolled during active disease.

A word on this clone: Other DNA sequences in the same sample also yield this CDR3. The rearrangement joins TRBV5-1 to TRBJ1-1, with TRBD1 identical over 7 bases. V was pared by 4 bases and J by 2 bases, with 2 bases of the junction left unmatched. Germline CDR1 reads SGHRS; CDR2 reads YFSETQ. The CDR3 is 13 amino acids. CDR3 protein: CASSRTGNTEAFF. The CDR3 DNA is TGCGCCAGCAGCAGGACAGGAAACACTGAAGCTTTCTTT.

V and J are TRBV18 and TRBJ2-7; possibly TRBD2 for D (5 bases). The CDR3 is made up of 16 amino acids. The V and J ends lost 1 base and 0 bases respectively, with 13 bases between them. Germline values: CDR1 KGHSH, CDR2 LQKENI. DNA of the CDR3: TGTGCCAGCTCACCACGGACCGGGGTGAGCTCCTACGAGCAGTACTTC. Its protein product is CASSPRTGVSSYEQYF.

The CDR3 coding sequence is TGTGCCAGCAGTGAAGGGCAGGCTTATCAGCCCCAGCATTTT. Its protein is CASSEGQAYQPQHF. This chain uses TRBV2 with TRBJ1-5; no reliable D call. The CDR3 contains 14 residues. Germline CDR1 SNHLY, CDR2 FYNNEI. Trimming pared 1 base from V and 5 bases from J, leaving 9 bases between.

This chain joins TRBV19 and TRBJ1-6; 9 bases line up with TRBD1. The junction had 6 bases not matched to a gene; V was cut back by 6 bases and J by 6 bases. Germline V CDR1 and CDR2: LNHDA, SQIVND (reference sequence). The CDR3 runs 15 residues. Written as DNA, the CDR3 is TGTGCCAGTAGAACGCCGGGACAGGGTAATTCACCCCTCCACTTT. This encodes CASRTPGQGNSPLHF.

This chain joins TRBV11-2 and TRBJ2-7, with TRBD1 matching 7 bases. Germline-derived CDR1 and CDR2 are SGHAT and FQNNGV. V dropped 1 base and J dropped 2; count of bases not matched to a gene: 5. The CDR3 has 15 residues. Here the CDR3 DNA reads TGTGCCAGCAGCTTAGGTTGGGACAGCACCTACGAGCAGTACTTC. Amino acids: CASSLGWDSTYEQYF. Looking up the rest from reference TRBV11-2 and TRBJ2-7 gives the full variable domain: EAGVAQSPRYKIIEKRQSVAFWCNPISGHATLYWYQQILGQGPKLLIQFQNNGVVDDSQLPKDRFSAERLKGVDSTLKIQPAKLEDSAVYLCASSLGWDSTYEQYFGPGTRLTVT.

V and J are TRBV30 and TRBJ1-6, with a weak D call TRBD1 (5 bases). V was shortened by 1 base and J by 10 bases, with 11 bases between the two germline ends. The V gene's germline CDR1 is GTSNPN and CDR2 SVGIG (reference sequence). The CDR3 has 13 residues. The CDR3 spells CAWSEWGGSPLHF. CDR3 sequence (DNA): TGTGCCTGGAGTGAATGGGGGGGGTCACCCCTCCACTTT.

V and J are TRBV6-5 and TRBJ2-1, with 11 bases identical to TRBD2. Per the germline V gene, CDR1 is MNHEY and CDR2 is SVGAGI. CDR3 size: 15 residues. V shed 5 bases, J shed 3 bases, and the junction held 3 bases outside the gene matches. CDR3: CASSTGTSGYNEQFF. CDR3 nucleotide sequence: TGTGCCAGCAGTACAGGGACTAGCGGCTACAATGAGCAGTTCTTC.

This clone has only one observation. The genes are TRBV3-1 (or the pseudogene TRBV3-2) and TRBJ2-2; 9 bases map to TRBD2. The CDR3 contains 17 residues. The germline CDR1 and CDR2 sequences are LGHDT and YNNKEL (reference sequence). V shed 4 bases, J shed 6 bases, and the junction held 12 bases outside the gene matches. The CDR3 DNA reads as TGTGCCAGCAGCCCTCGGTGGGAAGTAGCGGGAGCCGGGGAGCTGTTTTTT. This sequence encodes CASSPRWEVAGAGELFF.

The gene calls are TRBV25-1 and TRBJ1-1; tentative D call: TRBD1 (6 bases). Germline V gene data show CDR1 as MGHDK and CDR2 as SYGVNS. The CDR3 is made up of 13 amino acids. Trimming pared 4 bases from V and 3 bases from J, leaving 9 bases between. CDR3 sequence reads: CASSAPGDTEAFF. The CDR3 nucleotides read TGTGCCAGCAGTGCTCCAGGGGACACTGAAGCTTTCTTT.

The chain links TRBV5-1 to TRBJ2-2; possibly TRBD2 for D (6 bases). This CDR3 region has 16 residues. The germline V gene has CDR1 SGHRS and CDR2 YFSETQ. Trimming removed 1 base from V and 6 bases from J, with 16 bases in between. The CDR3 DNA follows: TGCGCCAGCAGCTTGTCCGGAGGGGTAGAAGCCGGGGAGCTGTTTTTT. This gives the protein CASSLSGGVEAGELFF.

The chain uses TRBV3-1 (or the pseudogene TRBV3-2) and TRBJ2-7; TRBD2 matches 10 bases. Trimming removed 0 bases from V and 4 bases from J; junction bases left unmatched: 6. The germline V gene encodes CDR1 LGHDT and CDR2 YNNKEL (reference sequence). This CDR3 is 16 amino acids long. CDR3 sequence: CASSQDLAGVGYEQYF. CDR3 DNA: TGTGCCAGCAGCCAAGACCTAGCGGGAGTAGGGTACGAGCAGTACTTC.